This T cell receptor (beta chain) was sequenced in a study of TIL therapy for anti-PD-1-resistant metastatic lung cancer. Background on the study: Tumor harvest preceded PD-1/PD-L1 blockade, followed by nivolumab treatment. A few tumors were EGFR-mutant and two were ALK-rearranged. Tumors had a median PD-L1 proportion score of about 6%.

Time point defined: pre-treatment sample, taken before nivolumab and TIL therapy. The immunoSEQ assay was v3. Survey-level samples got 2 million to 2.5 million read pairs; deep-level samples got roughly 4.5-6 million. The protocol was immunoSEQ multiplex PCR, while the TCRdb copy is restricted to in-frame clones and leaves out a portion. This sample has tens of thousands of clones, with 69% found just once. This TCR was recovered from a person between 25 and 79 years old with non-small cell lung cancer. This specimen was blood, taken at baseline.

CDR3: CASSPDRGESYEQYF. The CDR3 DNA is TGTGCCAGCAGCCCCGACAGAGGGGAATCCTACGAGCAGTACTTC. The chain links TRBV7-2 to TRBJ2-7; D is tentatively TRBD1 or TRBD2 (5 bases each). V dropped 5 bases and J dropped 1 base, with 15 bases sitting between them. The CDR3 runs 15 residues. CDR1 is SGHTA, CDR2 FQGNSA, per germline.